This T cell receptor (beta chain) was obtained from a study of CD8 T cells in ankylosing spondylitis. Study observations and caveats: Characteristic of ankylosing spondylitis blood, it appeared, was a TCR beta motif comprising several highly homologous variants.

5'-RACE, quantitative and with molecular barcodes, yielded the TCR beta libraries. Via MiXCR, TCRdb re-called the 5' RACE reads, giving one row per CDR3 protein. The table shows about 460,000 distinct CDR3 sequences, with about 5% occurring only once. The germline gives CDR1 SGHTA, CDR2 FQGNSA. Trimming pared 5 bases from V and 0 bases from J, leaving 10 bases between. This CDR3 has 14 residues. There are many counts of this clonotype. Its antigen remains unknown. The sequenced material came from blood, either unsorted or a sorted T cell fraction (not recorded which). The TCR sequence derives from a male donor with ankylosing spondylitis. The chain uses TRBV7-2 and TRBJ1-1; D call uncertain. The CDR3 here is CASSLRFMNTEAFF. CDR3 DNA sequence: TGTGCCAGCAGCCTGCGGTTCATGAACACTGAAGCTTTCTTT.